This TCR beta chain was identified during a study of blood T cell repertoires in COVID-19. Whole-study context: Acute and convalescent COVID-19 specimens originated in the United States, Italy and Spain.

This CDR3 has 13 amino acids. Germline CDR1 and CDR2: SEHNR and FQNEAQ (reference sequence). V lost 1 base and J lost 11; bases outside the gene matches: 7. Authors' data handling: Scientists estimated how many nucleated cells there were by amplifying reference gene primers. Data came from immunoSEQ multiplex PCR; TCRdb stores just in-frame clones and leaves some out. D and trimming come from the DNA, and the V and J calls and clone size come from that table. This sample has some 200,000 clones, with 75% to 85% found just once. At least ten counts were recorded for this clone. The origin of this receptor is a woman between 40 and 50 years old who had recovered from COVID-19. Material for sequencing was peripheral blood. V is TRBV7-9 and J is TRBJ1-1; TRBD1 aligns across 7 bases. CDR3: CASSLERGRVAFF. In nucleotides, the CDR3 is TGTGCCAGCAGCTTAGAGAGGGGGCGCGTGGCTTTCTTT.